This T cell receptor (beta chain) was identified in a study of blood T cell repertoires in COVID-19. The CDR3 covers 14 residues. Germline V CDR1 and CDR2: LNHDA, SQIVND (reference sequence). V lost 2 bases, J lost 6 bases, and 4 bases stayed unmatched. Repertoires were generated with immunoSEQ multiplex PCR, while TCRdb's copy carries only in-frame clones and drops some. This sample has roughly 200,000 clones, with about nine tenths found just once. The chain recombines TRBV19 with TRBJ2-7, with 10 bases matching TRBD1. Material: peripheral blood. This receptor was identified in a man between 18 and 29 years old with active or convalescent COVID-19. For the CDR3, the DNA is TGTGCCAGTAGTATATCCGGGACAGGGGTCGAGCAGTACTTC. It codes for CASSISGTGVEQYF.